The rows below give T cell receptor beta chains drawn from one sample of a study of CD8+CD57+ T cells in acquired aplastic anemia. Via MiXCR, TCRdb re-called the reads, giving one row per CDR3 protein. The sample comprises fewer than 85,000 distinct CDR3 sequences, approximately 70% of which are singletons, and about 82% rests with the top ten. What was sequenced was sorted CD4+, CD8+, or CD8+CD57+ T cells (not recorded which) from PBMCs. The receptors shown here come from a human donor with aplastic anemia. Each CDR3 is given with its conserved first and last residue. The D gene is left open where the match is weak. Only some rows state a clone size, as once, few, many or a class for expanded clones.

d_call: NA; v_call: TRBV20-1; j_call: TRBJ2-1; cdr3_length: 12; clone_size: once; cdr3_nt: TGCAGTGCTGGGACAACCCAAAATGAGCAGTTCTTC; cdr3_aa: CSAGTTQNEQFF
d_call: NA; v_call: TRBV7-8; j_call: TRBJ2-5; cdr3_length: 15; clone_size: NA; cdr3_nt: TGTGCCAGCAGCTTACTACCCCAGGCCCAGGAGACCCAGTACTTC; cdr3_aa: CASSLLPQAQETQYF
d_call: NA; v_call: TRBV7-8; j_call: TRBJ2-5; cdr3_length: 13; clone_size: NA; cdr3_nt: TGTGCCAGCAGCCGACTAAACCAAGAGACCCAGTACTTC; cdr3_aa: CASSRLNQETQYF
d_call: TRBD2; v_call: TRBV7-2; j_call: TRBJ2-2; cdr3_length: 14; clone_size: NA; cdr3_nt: TGTGCCAGCAGCTTCAGAGGGGAGGGCGGGGAGCTGTTTTTT; cdr3_aa: CASSFRGEGGELFF
d_call: NA; v_call: TRBV7-9; j_call: TRBJ1-1; cdr3_length: 12; clone_size: few; cdr3_nt: TGTGCCAGCAGCCAACGACAGAATGAAGCTTTCTTT; cdr3_aa: CASSQRQNEAFF
d_call: NA; v_call: TRBV12-5; j_call: TRBJ2-1; cdr3_length: 15; clone_size: NA; cdr3_nt: TGTGCTAGTGCCATCCGGGACGCTTCCTACAATGAGCAGTTCTTC; cdr3_aa: CASAIRDASYNEQFF
d_call: NA; v_call: TRBV19; j_call: TRBJ2-5; cdr3_length: 15; clone_size: few; cdr3_nt: TGTGCCAGTAGTCCCCACAGGGACTTCCAAGAGACCCAGTACTTC; cdr3_aa: CASSPHRDFQETQYF
d_call: NA; v_call: TRBV5-1; j_call: TRBJ2-7; cdr3_length: 15; clone_size: NA; cdr3_nt: TGCGCCAGCAGCTTGGAAGGGGCTGGGCTCTACGAGCAGTACTTC; cdr3_aa: CASSLEGAGLYEQYF
d_call: NA; v_call: TRBV5-1; j_call: TRBJ2-2; cdr3_length: 15; clone_size: NA; cdr3_nt: TGCGCCAGCAGCCTACCTACAGGGAACACCGGGGAGCTGTTTTTT; cdr3_aa: CASSLPTGNTGELFF
d_call: TRBD1; v_call: TRBV9; j_call: TRBJ2-7; cdr3_length: 14; clone_size: NA; cdr3_nt: TGTGCCAGCAGCGCCACGGGACAGAGCTACGAGCAGTACTTC; cdr3_aa: CASSATGQSYEQYF
d_call: TRBD2; v_call: TRBV11-2; j_call: TRBJ2-1; cdr3_length: 16; clone_size: NA; cdr3_nt: TGTGCCAGCAGCTTAGTGGACGGGAGGACTGCCAATGAGCAGTTCTTC; cdr3_aa: CASSLVDGRTANEQFF
d_call: NA; v_call: TRBV19; j_call: TRBJ2-7; cdr3_length: 14; clone_size: few; cdr3_nt: TGTGCCAGTAGTATAGACCCCACCTCCTACGAGCAGTACTTC; cdr3_aa: CASSIDPTSYEQYF
d_call: NA; v_call: TRBV12-3/TRBV12-4; j_call: TRBJ1-6; cdr3_length: 14; clone_size: NA; cdr3_nt: TGTGCCAGCAGAGGGGGACAACCCAATTCACCCCTCCACTTT; cdr3_aa: CASRGGQPNSPLHF
d_call: TRBD1; v_call: TRBV10-3; j_call: TRBJ1-5; cdr3_length: 16; clone_size: NA; cdr3_nt: TGTGCCATCAGTGAGTCCGGACGGCAGGGGGCTCAGCCCCAGCATTTT; cdr3_aa: CAISESGRQGAQPQHF
d_call: NA; v_call: TRBV19; j_call: TRBJ1-1; cdr3_length: 15; clone_size: few; cdr3_nt: TGTGCCAGTAGTTCACAGACAGCCGGGAACACTGAAGCTTTCTTT; cdr3_aa: CASSSQTAGNTEAFF
d_call: NA; v_call: TRBV29-1; j_call: TRBJ2-2; cdr3_length: 13; clone_size: many; cdr3_nt: TGCAGCGTTGATAGGCTAAACACCGGGGAGCTGTTTTTT; cdr3_aa: CSVDRLNTGELFF
d_call: NA; v_call: TRBV6-1; j_call: TRBJ2-7; cdr3_length: 12; clone_size: NA; cdr3_nt: TGTGCCAGCAGTGAAACCCTCTACGAGCAGTACTTC; cdr3_aa: CASSETLYEQYF
d_call: NA; v_call: TRBV2; j_call: TRBJ1-6; cdr3_length: 14; clone_size: NA; cdr3_nt: TGTGCCAGCAGTGAGGCGGGGGATAATTCACCCCTCCACTTT; cdr3_aa: CASSEAGDNSPLHF
d_call: NA; v_call: TRBV25-1; j_call: TRBJ1-1; cdr3_length: 15; clone_size: NA; cdr3_nt: TGTGCCAGCAGTGGACACAGGGCGGGTAACACTGAAGCTTTCTTT; cdr3_aa: CASSGHRAGNTEAFF
d_call: NA; v_call: TRBV10-3; j_call: TRBJ2-7; cdr3_length: 15; clone_size: NA; cdr3_nt: TGCGCCAGCACGGAGCCCGGGGCCAGCTCCTACGAGCAGTACTTC; cdr3_aa: CASTEPGASSYEQYF
d_call: NA; v_call: TRBV20-1; j_call: TRBJ1-6; cdr3_length: 11; clone_size: NA; cdr3_nt: TGCAGTGCTAGAGATCAGGCAAACCTCCACTTT; cdr3_aa: CSARDQANLHF
d_call: NA; v_call: TRBV2; j_call: TRBJ2-5; cdr3_length: 13; clone_size: NA; cdr3_nt: TGTGCCAGCAAAGGAATGACTCAAGAGACCCAGTACTTC; cdr3_aa: CASKGMTQETQYF
d_call: NA; v_call: TRBV7-2; j_call: TRBJ2-2; cdr3_length: 14; clone_size: NA; cdr3_nt: TGTGCCAGCAGCTTAGTGTCTGGGACCGGGGAGCTGTTTTTT; cdr3_aa: CASSLVSGTGELFF
d_call: NA; v_call: TRBV5-1; j_call: TRBJ2-1; cdr3_length: 16; clone_size: NA; cdr3_nt: TGCGCCAGCAGCCCGTGGGACTCGAGCTCCTACAATGAGCAGTTCTTC; cdr3_aa: CASSPWDSSSYNEQFF